This T cell receptor beta chain was documented in a study of human T cells and chemical hapten exposure. Time point indicated: pre-sensitization, week 0. Treatment indicated: therapeutic diphenylcyclopropenone sensitization with weekly scalp DPC. Via MiXCR, TCRdb re-called the RACE reads, giving one row per CDR3 protein. Found here are about 68,000 distinct CDR3 sequences, approximately 11% of them singletons; the top ten hold roughly 5.3%. CDR1 LGHDT and CDR2 YNNKEL come from the germline V gene (reference sequence). The CDR3 loop spans 16 amino acids. V was trimmed by 6 bases and J by 4 bases, leaving 16 bases between them.

This sample comprised whole blood, obtained in connection with sensitization to the hapten diphenylcyclopropenone (DPC). The chain employs TRBV3-1 and TRBJ1-6; tentative D call: TRBD1 (6 bases). This clonotype was obtained from a woman between 50 and 59 years old with alopecia areata. Some clones in this sample may be carry-over from other donors' samples. CDR3 loop: CASSLGQFRYNSPLHF. Written as DNA, the CDR3 is TGTGCCAGCAGTCTAGGACAGTTCCGTTATAATTCACCCCTCCACTTT.